This T cell receptor (beta chain) was captured by sequencing in a study of cytomegalovirus exposure and HLA in healthy donors. CDR3 length equals 12 residues. Per germline, CDR1 SNHLY and CDR2 FYNNEI. J was trimmed by 16 bases and V by 7 bases; bases with no gene match: 13. PCR was performed using 60 Vbeta and 13 Jbeta primers. Repertoires were generated with immunoSEQ multiplex PCR, while TCRdb's copy carries only in-frame clones and drops some. Of 150,000 to 200,000 clones in the sample, 82% were seen once. This receptor was obtained from a girl aged 2 to 10 in good health and CMV-seropositive. The rearrangement uses TRBV2 and TRBJ2-1, with TRBD2 matching 7 bases. Sequenced material: PBMCs. CDR3 loop: CASMESGGRIFF. DNA of the CDR3: TGTGCCAGCATGGAGTCGGGCGGGAGAATTTTCTTC.